Below, 32 T cell receptor beta chains from the same sample are listed, as sequenced in a study of shared clonotypes between healthy human individuals. Generated by immunoSEQ multiplex PCR, the TCRdb table keeps only in-frame clones and is missing some. The repertoire includes about 340,000 clones, around 70% of them detected once, and around 9.3% sits in the top ten. The sequencing input was memory CD4+ T cells sorted from blood. The subset was: CD45RA-negative fraction. These receptor sequences come from a man under 40 in good health.

This rearrangement joins TRBV2 to TRBJ2-2; D perhaps matches TRBD2 (7 bases). V was pared by 8 bases and J by 4 bases, with 14 bases between. Looked up from germline, CDR1 is SNHLY and CDR2 is FYNNEI. The CDR3 totals 14 residues. CDR3 sequence reads: CASEGGFGTGELFF. CDR3 DNA: TGTGCCAGCGAGGGGGGGTTCGGCACCGGGGAGCTGTTTTTT.

CDR3 loop: CGMWGDTEAFF. The CDR3 bases are TGTGGAATGTGGGGAGACACTGAAGCTTTCTTT. The V gene is TRBV30, the J gene TRBJ1-1; no reliable D call. The CDR3 is 11 residues long. Per germline, CDR1 GTSNPN and CDR2 SVGIG (reference sequence).

The chain combines TRBV13 with TRBJ1-1, with a weak D call TRBD1 (5 bases). The CDR3 covers 14 residues. The germline gives CDR1 PRHDT, CDR2 FYEKMQ (reference sequence). Trimming removed 0 bases at V and 7 bases at J, with 12 bases between. For the CDR3, the DNA is TGTGCCAGCAGCTTAGGACAGGCCGCAGGTGAAGCTTTCTTT. Translation: CASSLGQAAGEAFF.

The chain uses TRBV28 and TRBJ1-2, with D possibly matching TRBD1 (6 bases). V shed 7 bases and J shed 2 bases, with 23 bases lying between them. This CDR3 is built from 17 residues. Germline values: CDR1 MDHEN, CDR2 SYDVKM. The CDR3 bases are TGTGCCAGCACTCCGGGAGGGACACCCATTCTGAACTATGGCTACACCTTC. This translates into CASTPGGTPILNYGYTF.

This chain links TRBV19 with TRBJ1-1; 8 nucleotides match TRBD1. Germline loops: CDR1 LNHDA, CDR2 SQIVND (reference sequence). Trimming removed 8 bases from V and 8 bases from J; junction bases left unmatched: 7. The CDR3 has 12 residues. The CDR3 here is CASDTDRAEAFF. The CDR3 DNA sequence: TGTGCCAGTGACACGGACAGGGCCGAAGCTTTCTTT.

This clone was detected once. V gene TRBV28 combines with J gene TRBJ2-6; a possible D gene is TRBD1 (5 bases). V was trimmed by 1 base and J by 3 bases, leaving 7 bases between them. The V gene's germline CDR1 is MDHEN and CDR2 SYDVKM. The length of the CDR3 is 15 residues. Here the CDR3 DNA reads TGTGCCAGCAGTTTATTAGGGGTTGGGGCCAACGTCCTGACTTTC. Amino acids: CASSLLGVGANVLTF. The entire variable domain, with the rest obtained from reference TRBV28 and TRBJ2-6, is as follows: DVKVTQSSRYLVKRTGEKVFLECVQDMDHENMFWYRQDPGLGLRLIYFSYDVKMKEKGDIPEGYSVSREKKERFSLILESASTNQTSMYLCASSLLGVGANVLTFGAGSRLTVL.

This clone was observed once. V gene TRBV11-2 combines with J gene TRBJ2-1; 7 positions agree with TRBD2. The CDR3 runs 13 residues. Losses at the gene ends were 8 bases for V and 15 bases for J; bases not matched to a gene: 16. Germline lookup yields CDR1 SGHAT and CDR2 FQNNGV. The DNA of the CDR3 is TGTGCCAGCGCCTATTCCGGCGGGAGACAATTGTTCTTC. As protein: CASAYSGGRQLFF. Combining the CDR3 with reference TRBV11-2 and TRBJ2-1 gives the whole variable domain EAGVAQSPRYKIIEKRQSVAFWCNPISGHATLYWYQQILGQGPKLLIQFQNNGVVDDSQLPKDRFSAERLKGVDSTLKIQPAKLEDSAVYLCASAYSGGRQLFFGPGTRLTVL.

The chain couples TRBV11-3 to TRBJ2-7; 11 nucleotides line up with TRBD2. V lost 5 bases and J lost 7; bases outside the gene matches: 7. CDR1 and CDR2 (germline): SGHNT, YENEEA. The CDR3 has 14 amino acids. CDR3 in DNA: TGTGCCAGCAGCCTTAGCGGGAGGGCGGGGGAGCAGTACTTC. Residues: CASSLSGRAGEQYF.

This chain links TRBV14 with TRBJ1-1; D not resolved. CDR1 SGHDN and CDR2 FVKESK come from the germline V gene. The V gene lost 0 bases and the J gene lost 11 bases, with 16 bases spanning the gap. The CDR3 has 14 residues. CDR3 protein: CASSQDIGLSEAFF. DNA for the CDR3: TGTGCCAGCAGCCAAGATATCGGCCTATCCGAGGCTTTCTTT.

The chain combines TRBV6-6 with TRBJ2-7, with D unclear. V was pared by 0 bases and J by 0 bases, with 6 bases between. The CDR3 totals 14 residues. The V gene's germline CDR1 is MNHNY and CDR2 SVGAGI (reference sequence). CDR3 loop: CASSYSSASYEQYF. Here the CDR3 DNA reads TGTGCCAGCAGTTACTCTTCCGCCTCCTACGAGCAGTACTTC.

The chain links TRBV11-3 to TRBJ2-2; 10 nucleotides match TRBD1. V shed 6 bases and J 6 bases; nucleotides not matched to a gene: 7. The CDR3 has 15 residues. The germline V gene has CDR1 SGHNT and CDR2 YENEEA. CDR3 coding DNA: TGTGCCAGCAGTTGGGACAGGGGTCATTCCGGGGAGCTGTTTTTT. It specifies CASSWDRGHSGELFF.

V gene TRBV5-5 combines with J gene TRBJ1-5, with 8 nucleotides matching TRBD1. V trimming: 2 bases; J trimming: 4 bases; junction bases outside the gene matches: 5. The CDR3 loop spans 15 amino acids. CDR1 and CDR2 from the germline V gene are SGHKS and YYEKEE (reference sequence). CDR3 protein: CASSFRGTGNQPQHF. Written as DNA, the CDR3 is TGTGCCAGCAGCTTTAGAGGGACAGGTAATCAGCCCCAGCATTTT.

The chain couples TRBV5-5 to TRBJ2-7; D call uncertain. The CDR3 runs 15 residues. Per germline, CDR1 SGHKS and CDR2 YYEKEE (reference sequence). Trimming removed 3 bases at V and 3 bases at J, with 16 bases between. In nucleotides, the CDR3 is TGTGCCAGCAGCTCGCACCTGGACGGCTACTACGAGCAGTACTTC. Protein sequence: CASSSHLDGYYEQYF. The full variable domain, rest sourced from reference TRBV5-5 and TRBJ2-7, is DAGVTQSPTHLIKTRGQQVTLRCSPISGHKSVSWYQQVLGQGPQFIFQYYEKEERGRGNFPDRFSARQFPNYSSELNVNALLLGDSALYLCASSSHLDGYYEQYFGPGTRLTVT.

The V call is TRBV28, the J call TRBJ2-1; 11 bases agree with TRBD2. This CDR3 region has 15 residues. Losses at the gene ends were 8 bases for V and 9 bases for J; bases not matched to a gene: 12. Germline V gene data show CDR1 as MDHEN and CDR2 as SYDVKM. The CDR3: CASGDLAGGAGEQFF. DNA for the CDR3: TGTGCCAGCGGGGACCTAGCGGGGGGAGCCGGTGAGCAGTTCTTC.

The chain is built from TRBV10-1 and TRBJ2-3, with 8 bases matching TRBD1. The CDR3 spans 16 residues. CDR1 is WNHNN, CDR2 SYGVQD, per germline (reference sequence). V lost 4 bases, J lost 1 base, and 7 bases stayed unmatched. The CDR3 sequence is CASSGLGQGGTDTQYF. The CDR3, as DNA: TGCGCCAGCAGTGGTTTAGGACAGGGCGGCACAGATACGCAGTATTTT.

The chain recombines TRBV5-1 with TRBJ2-7, with D possibly TRBD2 on 5 matching bases. CDR1 and CDR2 from the germline V gene are SGHRS and YFSETQ. The CDR3 is made up of 15 amino acids. Deletions cut 4 bases from V and 3 bases from J, with 17 bases between. Written as DNA, the CDR3 is TGCGCCAGCAGCGGGTCTAGGACTGGCCTCTACGAGCAGTACTTC. Protein product: CASSGSRTGLYEQYF.

V is TRBV27 and J is TRBJ1-5, with unresolved D. This CDR3 spans 13 amino acids. Trimming cost V 5 bases and J 0 bases, with 5 bases left between them. Germline assignment: CDR1 MNHEY and CDR2 SMNVEV (reference sequence). Here the CDR3 reads CASSRDSNQPQHF. In DNA, the CDR3 is TGTGCCAGCAGTCGAGATAGCAATCAGCCCCAGCATTTT.

The chain links TRBV28 to TRBJ2-7; a weak D match, TRBD1 (6 bases). Germline assignment: CDR1 MDHEN and CDR2 SYDVKM. Trimming cost V 6 bases and J 2 bases, with 8 bases left between them. The length of the CDR3 is 12 residues. The CDR3 region has the DNA TGTGCCAGCAGCGGACAGACCTACGAGCAGTACTTC. Its protein product is CASSGQTYEQYF.

A note on this clone: Since a much larger clone is just one base distant, this may be a read error. The CDR3 reads CASSVDRPLAEGDTQYF. The CDR3 region has the DNA TGTGCCAGCAGCGTCGACCGGCCACTAGCGGAAGGGGATACGCAGTATTTT. The V and J genes are TRBV7-2 and TRBJ2-3; 8 positions agree with TRBD2. V gave up 5 bases and J gave up 6 bases; unmatched junction bases: 16. Germline V gene lookup returns CDR1 SGHTA and CDR2 FQGNSA. The CDR3 totals 17 residues.

J is TRBJ2-5 and V is TRBV28, with D tentatively TRBD2 (5 bases). V gave up 3 bases and J gave up 10 bases, with 30 bases separating them. Germline CDR1 is MDHEN and CDR2 is SYDVKM. The CDR3 covers 18 residues. For the CDR3, the DNA is TGTGCCAGCAGTTTTAGCCTTGCCCGTCGGCAACATGAGGGTGGCCAGTACTTC. Amino acids: CASSFSLARRQHEGGQYF. Full variable domain (rest looked up from reference TRBV28 and TRBJ2-5): DVKVTQSSRYLVKRTGEKVFLECVQDMDHENMFWYRQDPGLGLRLIYFSYDVKMKEKGDIPEGYSVSREKKERFSLILESASTNQTSMYLCASSFSLARRQHEGGQYFGPGTRLLVL.

V and J are TRBV5-4 and TRBJ2-1; D remains unclear. The CDR3 has 11 amino acids. Germline loops: CDR1 SGHNT, CDR2 YYREEE (reference sequence). V lost 2 bases and J lost 9, with 6 bases in between. The CDR3 loop reads CASSFQSEQFF. CDR3 in DNA: TGTGCCAGCAGCTTCCAATCTGAGCAGTTCTTC.

The chain combines TRBV9 with TRBJ2-5; 8 bases line up with TRBD2. The CDR3 consists of 16 residues. After removal of 0 bases from V and 0 bases from J, the junction contained 4 bases not matched to a gene. CDR1 and CDR2 from the germline V gene are SGDLS and YYNGEE. CDR3 DNA: TGTGCCAGCAGCGTAGCGACGGGGGGGCACCAAGAGACCCAGTACTTC. Protein: CASSVATGGHQETQYF.

The chain uses TRBV9 and TRBJ2-1; 9 positions agree with TRBD2. CDR3 length: 19 amino acids. Germline V lookup: CDR1 SGDLS, CDR2 YYNGEE. The ends lost 0 bases at V and 2 bases at J; junction bases unmatched: 12. The chain's CDR3 is CASSVGLSGREGAYNEQFF. The CDR3 nucleotides read TGTGCCAGCAGCGTAGGCCTCTCTGGGCGGGAGGGTGCCTACAATGAGCAGTTCTTC.

J is TRBJ2-7 and V is TRBV25-1, with 9 bases that match TRBD1. V was clipped by 6 bases and J by 2 bases; unmatched bases: 11. This CDR3 contains 16 residues. Germline loops: CDR1 MGHDK, CDR2 SYGVNS. The CDR3 reads CASRGRGRDRAYEQYF. The CDR3 DNA follows: TGTGCCAGCAGGGGGAGGGGCCGGGACAGGGCCTACGAGCAGTACTTC.

The chain links TRBV5-5 to TRBJ2-2; D tentatively reads TRBD1 or TRBD2 (5 bases each). CDR3 length: 15 amino acids. Per germline, CDR1 SGHKS and CDR2 YYEKEE (reference sequence). The V and J ends lost 1 base and 6 bases respectively, with 13 bases between them. The CDR3 reads CASSLRGEGAGELFF. In DNA form, the CDR3 reads TGTGCCAGCAGCTTGCGGGGTGAAGGGGCCGGGGAGCTGTTTTTT.

V is TRBV9 and J is TRBJ2-7, with D tentatively TRBD1 (5 bases). The V and J ends lost 4 bases and 2 bases respectively, with 13 bases between them. The CDR3 length is 14 residues. Germline V gene data show CDR1 as SGDLS and CDR2 as YYNGEE. CDR3 residues: CASSPMTAAYEQYF. CDR3 DNA sequence: TGTGCCAGCAGCCCTATGACAGCAGCCTACGAGCAGTACTTC.

CDR3 DNA sequence: TGCAGCGTTGAAGTGCTAGAAGGCAGTGGCTACACCTTC. This translates into CSVEVLEGSGYTF. V is TRBV29-1 and J is TRBJ1-2; D unclear. Germline loops: CDR1 SQVTM, CDR2 ANQGSEA. The V gene lost 1 base and the J gene lost 7 bases, with 13 bases spanning the gap. The CDR3 loop spans 13 amino acids.

This clone was counted only a few times. The chain recombines TRBV7-6 with TRBJ2-3; 9 nucleotides line up with TRBD2. Germline CDR1 is SGHVS and CDR2 is FNYEAQ. The V and J ends lost 6 bases and 4 bases, in that order; junction bases with no gene match: 14. The length of the CDR3 is 17 residues. CDR3 bases: TGTGCCAGCAGTTTACTCCCAATAGTAGCGGGAGCAGATACGCAGTATTTT. The encoded protein is CASSLLPIVAGADTQYF.

J is TRBJ2-5 and V is TRBV7-2, with D hard to call. The V gene lost 5 bases and the J gene lost 4 bases, with 8 bases spanning the gap. The germline V gene has CDR1 SGHTA and CDR2 FQGNSA. The CDR3 sequence is 12 residues long. Written as DNA, the CDR3 is TGTGCCAGCAGCCGCCCCCTAGAGACCCAGTACTTC. Its protein product is CASSRPLETQYF.

This chain uses TRBV10-3 with TRBJ1-4, with D perhaps TRBD1 (5 bases). This CDR3 region has 15 residues. Germline CDR1 and CDR2: ENHRY and SYGVKD. V dropped 10 bases and J dropped 4 bases, with 19 bases sitting between them. The CDR3 reads CATRVKGTNNEKLFF. The CDR3 nucleotides are TGTGCCACCAGGGTCAAGGGGACCAATAATGAAAAACTGTTTTTT.

A word on this clone: Germline is not matched at one junction end, which may reflect a read error. The chain joins TRBV5-1 to TRBJ1-2, with TRBD1 matching 8 bases. This CDR3 region has 18 residues. Germline CDR1 is SGHRS and CDR2 is YFSETQ. The CDR3, as DNA: TGCGCCAGCAGCAGGGGACAGGATATTATGCAATTAAACTTTGGCTACACCTTC. Amino acid sequence: CASSRGQDIMQLNFGYTF.

The chain recombines TRBV25-1 with TRBJ2-3, with 8 bases lining up with TRBD2. The germline gives CDR1 MGHDK, CDR2 SYGVNS. CDR3 length equals 16 residues. J was trimmed by 0 bases and V by 2 bases; bases with no gene match: 4. The CDR3 region is CASSETSGGSTDTQYF. CDR3 bases: TGTGCCAGCAGTGAAACCAGCGGGGGTAGCACAGATACGCAGTATTTT.